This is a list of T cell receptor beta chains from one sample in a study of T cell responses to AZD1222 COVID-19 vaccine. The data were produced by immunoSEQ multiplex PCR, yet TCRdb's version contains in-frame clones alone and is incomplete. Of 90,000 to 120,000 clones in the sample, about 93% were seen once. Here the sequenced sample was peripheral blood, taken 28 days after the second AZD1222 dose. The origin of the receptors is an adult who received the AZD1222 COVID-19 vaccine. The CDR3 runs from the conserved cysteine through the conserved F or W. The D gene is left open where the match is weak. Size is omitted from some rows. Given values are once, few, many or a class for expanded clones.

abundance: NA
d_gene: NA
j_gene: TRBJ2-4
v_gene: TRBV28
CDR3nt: TGTGCCAGCAGCGGCACCGGGACGGCGGCCAAAAACATTCAGTACTTC
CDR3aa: CASSGTGTAAKNIQYF

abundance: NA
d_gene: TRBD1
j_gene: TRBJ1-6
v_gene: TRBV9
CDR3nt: TGTGCCAGCAGCGCGAGGGGGACAGGGGATTCACCCCTCCACTTT
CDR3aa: CASSARGTGDSPLHF

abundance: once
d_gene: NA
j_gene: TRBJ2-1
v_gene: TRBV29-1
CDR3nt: TGCAGCGTTGATGGGATCACCTACAATGAGCAGTTCTTC
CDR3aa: CSVDGITYNEQFF

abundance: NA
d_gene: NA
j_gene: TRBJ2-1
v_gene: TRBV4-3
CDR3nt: TGCGCCAGCAGCCGAATAGGGGGGGCTGGGGATGAGCAGTTCTTC
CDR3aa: CASSRIGGAGDEQFF

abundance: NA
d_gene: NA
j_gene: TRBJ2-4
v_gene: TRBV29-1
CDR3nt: TGCAGCGTGACCGAGTTGGAAGCCAAAAACATTCAGTACTTC
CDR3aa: CSVTELEAKNIQYF

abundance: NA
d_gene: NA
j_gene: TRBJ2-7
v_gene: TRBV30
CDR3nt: TGTGCCTGGAGCCCAATAGGGTCCCAGGAGCACTTC
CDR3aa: CAWSPIGSQEHF

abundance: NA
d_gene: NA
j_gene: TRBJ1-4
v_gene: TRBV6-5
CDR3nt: TGTGCCAGCAGAAGGACAGAAACTAATGAAAAACTGTTTTTT
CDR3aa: CASRRTETNEKLFF

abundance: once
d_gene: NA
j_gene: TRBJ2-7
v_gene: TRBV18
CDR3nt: TGTGCCAGCTCACCACCGCGAAACTCTATCAACGAGCAGTACTTC
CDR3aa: CASSPPRNSINEQYF

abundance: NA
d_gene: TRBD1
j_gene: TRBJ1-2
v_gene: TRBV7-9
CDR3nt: TGTGCCAGCAGCCCTCCTAACGGGCAGGGGGCTCTGCAAAACTATGGCTACACCTTC
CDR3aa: CASSPPNGQGALQNYGYTF

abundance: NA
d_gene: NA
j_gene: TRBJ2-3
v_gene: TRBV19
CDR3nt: TGTGCCAGTAGGCCGGCCACAGGTACGCAGTATTTT
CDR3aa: CASRPATGTQYF

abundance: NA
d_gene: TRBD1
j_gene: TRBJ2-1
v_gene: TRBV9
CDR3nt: TGTGCCAGCAGCTGGGGACAGGGGGTGTACAATGAGCAGTTCTTC
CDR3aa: CASSWGQGVYNEQFF

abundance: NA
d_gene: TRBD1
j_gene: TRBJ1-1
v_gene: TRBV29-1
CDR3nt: TGCAGCGTTTCTCAGGGGGGCCGGGGCACTGAAGCTTTCTTT
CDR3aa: CSVSQGGRGTEAFF

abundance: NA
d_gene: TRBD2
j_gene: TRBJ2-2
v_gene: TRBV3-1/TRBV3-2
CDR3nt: TGTGCCAGCAGCCAAGCTTCTAGCGGGAGGGCCGCCCCGAACACCGGGGAGCTGTTTTTT
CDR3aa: CASSQASSGRAAPNTGELFF

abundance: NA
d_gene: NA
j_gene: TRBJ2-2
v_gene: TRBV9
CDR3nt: TGTGCCAGCAGCTCCGACGGCGGGTTCGCGAACACCGGGGAGCTGTTTTTT
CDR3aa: CASSSDGGFANTGELFF

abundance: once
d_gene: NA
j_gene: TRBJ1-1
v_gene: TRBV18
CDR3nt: TGTGCCAGCTCACCAAACCCTCCGAACACTGAAGCTTTCTTT
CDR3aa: CASSPNPPNTEAFF

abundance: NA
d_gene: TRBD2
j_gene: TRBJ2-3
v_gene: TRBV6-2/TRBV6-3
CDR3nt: TGTGCCAGCAGTTACTTCCCGACTAGCAGATATTACACAGATACGCAGTATTTT
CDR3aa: CASSYFPTSRYYTDTQYF

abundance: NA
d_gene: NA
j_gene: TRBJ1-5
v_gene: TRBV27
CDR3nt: TGTGCCAGCAGTTTATTGGGTCAGCCCCAGCATTTT
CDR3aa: CASSLLGQPQHF

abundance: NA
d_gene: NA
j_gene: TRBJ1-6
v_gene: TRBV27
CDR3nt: TGTGCCAGCAGTCGTTATAATTCACCCCTCCACTTT
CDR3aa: CASSRYNSPLHF

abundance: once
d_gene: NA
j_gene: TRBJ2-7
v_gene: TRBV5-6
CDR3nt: TGTGCCAGCAGCTTGGCCCTCGGGACAAGAGCGAACGAGCAGTACTTC
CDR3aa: CASSLALGTRANEQYF

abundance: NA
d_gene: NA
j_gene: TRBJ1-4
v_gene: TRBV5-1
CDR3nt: TGCGCCAGCAGAAAACGGACCGGGACAACGAATGAAAAACTGTTTTTT
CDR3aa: CASRKRTGTTNEKLFF

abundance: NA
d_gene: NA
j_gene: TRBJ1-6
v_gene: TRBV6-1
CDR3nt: TGTGCCAGCAGTGAATCAGGACAGAGGAATTCACCCCTCCACTTT
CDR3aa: CASSESGQRNSPLHF

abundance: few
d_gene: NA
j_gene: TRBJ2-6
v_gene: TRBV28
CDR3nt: TGTGCCAGCAGTTCAGGGATTTCTGGGGCCAACGTCCTGACTTTC
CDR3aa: CASSSGISGANVLTF

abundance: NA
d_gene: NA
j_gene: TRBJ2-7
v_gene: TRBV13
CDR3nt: TGTGCCAGCAGTTACCAAAATTACGAGCAGTACTTC
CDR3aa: CASSYQNYEQYF

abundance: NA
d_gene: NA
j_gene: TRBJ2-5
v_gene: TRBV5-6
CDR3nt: TGTGCCAGCAGCTTTAGGGAGTTAGGGGGGGAGACCCAGTACTTC
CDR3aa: CASSFRELGGETQYF

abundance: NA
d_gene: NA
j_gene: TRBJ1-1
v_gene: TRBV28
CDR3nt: TGTGCCAGCAGTCTTTGGACGGTGAACACTGAAGCTTTCTTT
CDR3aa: CASSLWTVNTEAFF

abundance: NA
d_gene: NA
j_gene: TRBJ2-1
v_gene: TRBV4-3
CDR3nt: TGCGCCAGCAGCCGTCCACTCGCCACCGGCAATGAGCAGTTCTTC
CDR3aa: CASSRPLATGNEQFF